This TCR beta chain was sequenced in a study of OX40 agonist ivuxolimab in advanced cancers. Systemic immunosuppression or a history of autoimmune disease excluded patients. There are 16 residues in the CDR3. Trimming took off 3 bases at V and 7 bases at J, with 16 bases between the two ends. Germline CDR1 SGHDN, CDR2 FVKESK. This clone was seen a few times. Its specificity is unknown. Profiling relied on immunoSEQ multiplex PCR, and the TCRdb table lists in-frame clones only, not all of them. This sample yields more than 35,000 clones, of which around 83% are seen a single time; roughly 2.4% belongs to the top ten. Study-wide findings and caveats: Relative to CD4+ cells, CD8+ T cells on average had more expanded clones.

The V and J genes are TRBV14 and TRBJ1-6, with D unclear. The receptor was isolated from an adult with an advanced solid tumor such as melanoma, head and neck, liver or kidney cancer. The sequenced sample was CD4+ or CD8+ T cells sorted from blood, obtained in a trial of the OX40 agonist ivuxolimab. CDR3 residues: CASSQAPIRWNSPLHF. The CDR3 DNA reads TGTGCCAGCAGCCAGGCCCCGATTAGGTGGAATTCACCCCTCCACTTT.